This TCR beta chain was recovered during a study of cytomegalovirus exposure and HLA in healthy donors. As for the study in general: Of all 400 or so donors who were genotyped, 70% to 85% belonged to the Caucasian-associated ancestry cluster. The study, taken as a whole, reports: Follow-up analysis later connected one missense variant in DCLRE1C with trimming of TCR beta V- and J-genes.

Comments on this clone: Its antigen remains unidentified.

Use of 60 Vbeta and 13 Jbeta primers characterized the PCR. The assay was immunoSEQ multiplex PCR, and TCRdb's table has in-frame clones only and misses some. The sample shows over 110,000 clones, over 65% of them seen only once. The germline CDR1 and CDR2 sequences are SNHLY and FYNNEI. Trimming removed 4 bases from V and 6 bases from J; junction bases left unmatched: 11. This CDR3 region has 15 residues. The clonotype comes from a male donor in good health and CMV-seronegative. This chain joins TRBV2 and TRBJ1-2; 7 bases are a match to TRBD1. Input material: PBMCs. The CDR3 loop is CASSVRDSSLDGYTF. The DNA for the CDR3 is TGTGCCAGCAGTGTACGGGACAGTTCCCTCGATGGCTACACCTTC.